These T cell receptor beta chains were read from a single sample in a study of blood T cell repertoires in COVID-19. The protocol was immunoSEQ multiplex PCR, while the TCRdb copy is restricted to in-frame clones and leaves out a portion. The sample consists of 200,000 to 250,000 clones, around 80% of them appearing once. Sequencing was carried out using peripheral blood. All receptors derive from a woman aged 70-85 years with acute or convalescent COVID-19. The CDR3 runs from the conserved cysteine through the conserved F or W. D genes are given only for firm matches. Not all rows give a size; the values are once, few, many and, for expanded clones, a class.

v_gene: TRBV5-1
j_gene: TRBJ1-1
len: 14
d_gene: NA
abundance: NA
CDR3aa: CASSLTGGSTEAFF
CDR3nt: TGCGCCAGCAGCTTGACCGGGGGAAGCACTGAAGCTTTCTTT

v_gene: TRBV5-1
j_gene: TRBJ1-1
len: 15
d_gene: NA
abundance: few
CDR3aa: CASSLVERSNTEAFF
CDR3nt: TGCGCCAGCAGCTTGGTCGAACGGTCGAACACTGAAGCTTTCTTT

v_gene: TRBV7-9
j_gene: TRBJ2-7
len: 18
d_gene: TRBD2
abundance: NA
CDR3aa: CASSHRTSGSGVSYEQYF
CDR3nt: TGTGCCAGCAGCCATCGGACTAGCGGGAGTGGGGTCTCCTACGAGCAGTACTTC

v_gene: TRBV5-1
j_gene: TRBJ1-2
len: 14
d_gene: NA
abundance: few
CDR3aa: CASSFNTGSYGYTF
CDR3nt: TGCGCCAGCAGCTTCAACACCGGGAGCTATGGCTACACCTTC

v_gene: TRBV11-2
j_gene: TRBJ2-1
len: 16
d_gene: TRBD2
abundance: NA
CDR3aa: CASTLSARGFYNEQFF
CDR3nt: TGTGCCAGCACCCTTTCCGCGCGGGGGTTTTACAATGAGCAGTTCTTC

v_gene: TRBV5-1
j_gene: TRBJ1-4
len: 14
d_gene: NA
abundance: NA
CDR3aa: CASAETATNEKLFF
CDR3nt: TGCGCCAGCGCCGAAACTGCAACTAATGAAAAACTGTTTTTT

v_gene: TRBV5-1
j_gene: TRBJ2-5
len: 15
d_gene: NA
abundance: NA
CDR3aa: CASSLGSRIQETQYF
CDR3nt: TGCGCCAGCAGCTTGGGTTCGCGGATACAAGAGACCCAGTACTTC

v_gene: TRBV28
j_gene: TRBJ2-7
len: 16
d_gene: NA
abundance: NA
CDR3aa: CASSSASIQRVYEQYF
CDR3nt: TGTGCCAGCAGCTCCGCTTCGATCCAGCGGGTCTACGAGCAGTACTTC

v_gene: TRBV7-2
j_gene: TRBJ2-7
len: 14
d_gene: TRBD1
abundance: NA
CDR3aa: CASSPGQGAYEQYF
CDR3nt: TGTGCCAGCAGCCCTGGACAGGGAGCCTACGAGCAGTACTTC

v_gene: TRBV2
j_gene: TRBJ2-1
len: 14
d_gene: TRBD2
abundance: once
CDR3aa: CAGAGDPSYNEQFF
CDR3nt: TGTGCCGGAGCGGGAGATCCGTCCTACAATGAGCAGTTCTTC

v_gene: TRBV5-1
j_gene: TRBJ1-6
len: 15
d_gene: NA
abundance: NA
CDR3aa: CASSFFQTYNSPLHF
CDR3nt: TGCGCCAGCAGCTTTTTCCAGACCTATAATTCACCCCTCCACTTT

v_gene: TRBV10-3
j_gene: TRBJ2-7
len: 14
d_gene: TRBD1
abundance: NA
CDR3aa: CAIAAGQGDYEQYF
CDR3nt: TGTGCCATCGCGGCGGGACAGGGGGACTACGAGCAGTACTTC

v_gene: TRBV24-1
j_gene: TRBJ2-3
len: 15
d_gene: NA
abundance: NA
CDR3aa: CATSDANRVADTQYF
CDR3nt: TGTGCCACCAGTGATGCTAACAGGGTGGCAGATACGCAGTATTTT

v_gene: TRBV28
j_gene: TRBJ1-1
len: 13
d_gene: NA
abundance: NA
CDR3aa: CASLKGVVTEAFF
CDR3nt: TGTGCCAGCCTCAAAGGGGTAGTCACTGAAGCTTTCTTT

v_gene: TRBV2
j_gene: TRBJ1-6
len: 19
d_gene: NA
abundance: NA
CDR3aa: CASSVTGPTLRGTNSPLHF
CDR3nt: TGTGCCAGCAGTGTGACAGGCCCCACACTCCGGGGAACTAATTCACCCCTCCACTTT

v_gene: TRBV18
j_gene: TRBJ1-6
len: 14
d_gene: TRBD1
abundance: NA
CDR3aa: CASSRQGGDSPLHF
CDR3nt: TGTGCCAGCTCCCGACAGGGGGGAGATTCACCCCTCCACTTT

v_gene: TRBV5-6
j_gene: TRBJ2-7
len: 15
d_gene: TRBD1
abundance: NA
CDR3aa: CASSLDRGEGSEQYF
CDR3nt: TGTGCCAGCAGCTTGGACAGGGGGGAAGGGAGCGAGCAGTACTTC

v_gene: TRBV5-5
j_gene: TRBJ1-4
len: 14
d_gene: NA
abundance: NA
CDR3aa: CASSLGSKGEKLFF
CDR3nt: TGTGCCAGCAGCTTGGGAAGTAAGGGGGAAAAACTGTTTTTT

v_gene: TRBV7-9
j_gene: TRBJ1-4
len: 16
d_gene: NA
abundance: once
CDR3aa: CASSLNPGTVGEKLFF
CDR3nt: TGTGCCAGCAGCTTGAACCCAGGGACTGTGGGTGAAAAACTGTTTTTT

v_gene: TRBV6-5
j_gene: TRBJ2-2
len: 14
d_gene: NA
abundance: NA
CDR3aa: CASSYSSDTGELFF
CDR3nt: TGTGCCAGCAGTTACTCTTCGGACACCGGGGAGCTGTTTTTT

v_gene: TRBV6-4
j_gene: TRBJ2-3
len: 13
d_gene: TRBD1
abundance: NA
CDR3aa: CASSRDRADTQYF
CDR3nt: TGTGCCAGCAGTAGGGACAGGGCAGATACGCAGTATTTT

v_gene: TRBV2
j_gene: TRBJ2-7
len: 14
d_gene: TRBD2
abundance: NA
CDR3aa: CASTKGRGGYEQYF
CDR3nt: TGTGCCAGCACAAAGGGGCGCGGGGGCTACGAGCAGTACTTC

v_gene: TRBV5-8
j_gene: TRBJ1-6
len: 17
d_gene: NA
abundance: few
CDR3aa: CASSLGGTSSYNSPLHF
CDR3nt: TGTGCCAGCAGCTTGGGTGGTACAAGCTCCTATAATTCACCCCTCCACTTT

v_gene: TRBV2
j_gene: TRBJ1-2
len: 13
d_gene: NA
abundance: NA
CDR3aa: CASRGEGGLGYTF
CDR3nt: TGTGCCAGCAGAGGGGAGGGTGGCCTTGGCTACACCTTC

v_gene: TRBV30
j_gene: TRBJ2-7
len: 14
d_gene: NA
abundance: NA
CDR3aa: CAWSVPAVKYEQYF
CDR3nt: TGTGCCTGGAGTGTACCCGCAGTTAAGTACGAGCAGTACTTC